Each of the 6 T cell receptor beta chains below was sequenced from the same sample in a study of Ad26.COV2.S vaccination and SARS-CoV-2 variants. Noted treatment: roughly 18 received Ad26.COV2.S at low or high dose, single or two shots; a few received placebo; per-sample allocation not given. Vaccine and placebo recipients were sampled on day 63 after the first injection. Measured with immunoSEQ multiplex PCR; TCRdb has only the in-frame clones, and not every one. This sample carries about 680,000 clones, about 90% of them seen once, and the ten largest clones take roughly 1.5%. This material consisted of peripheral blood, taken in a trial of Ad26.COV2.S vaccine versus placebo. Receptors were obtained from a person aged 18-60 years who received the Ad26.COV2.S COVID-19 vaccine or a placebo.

The CDR3 loop reads CASSRNRDSKNEQFF. In nucleotides, the CDR3 is TGTGCCAGCAGCCGAAACCGGGACTCGAAAAATGAGCAGTTCTTC. The V and J genes are TRBV4-2 and TRBJ2-1; D perhaps matches TRBD2 (6 bases). Germline-derived CDR1 and CDR2 are LGHNA and YNFKEQ. Trimming removed 4 bases from V and 7 bases from J, with 17 bases in between. This CDR3 spans 15 amino acids.

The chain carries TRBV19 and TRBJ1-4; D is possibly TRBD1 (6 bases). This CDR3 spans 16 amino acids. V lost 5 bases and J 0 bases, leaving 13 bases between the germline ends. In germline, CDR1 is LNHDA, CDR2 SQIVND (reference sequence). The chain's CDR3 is CASSFSGTTTNEKLFF. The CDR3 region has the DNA TGTGCCAGTAGTTTCTCCGGGACAACAACTAATGAAAAACTGTTTTTT.

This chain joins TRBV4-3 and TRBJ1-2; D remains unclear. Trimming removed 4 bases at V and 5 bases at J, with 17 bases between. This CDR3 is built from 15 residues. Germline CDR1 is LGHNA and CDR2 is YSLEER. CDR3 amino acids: CASSPGEHAAYGYTF. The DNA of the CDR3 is TGCGCCAGCAGCCCCGGGGAACATGCGGCATATGGCTACACCTTC.

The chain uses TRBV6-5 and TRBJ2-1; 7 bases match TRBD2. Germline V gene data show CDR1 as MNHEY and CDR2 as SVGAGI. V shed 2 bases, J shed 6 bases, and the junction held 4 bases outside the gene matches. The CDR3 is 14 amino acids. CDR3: CASSYGLAANEQFF. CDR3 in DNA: TGTGCCAGCAGTTACGGGCTAGCGGCCAATGAGCAGTTCTTC.

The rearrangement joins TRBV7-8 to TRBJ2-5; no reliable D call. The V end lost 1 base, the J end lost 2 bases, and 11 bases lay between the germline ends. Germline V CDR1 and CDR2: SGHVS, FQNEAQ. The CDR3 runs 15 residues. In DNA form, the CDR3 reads TGTGCCAGCAGCTTAGGGACGCAGAATCAAGAGACCCAGTACTTC. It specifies CASSLGTQNQETQYF. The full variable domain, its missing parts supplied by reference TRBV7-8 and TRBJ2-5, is GAGVSQSPRYKVAKRGQDVALRCDPISGHVSLFWYQQALGQGPEFLTYFQNEAQLDKSGLPSDRFFAERPEGSVSTLKIQRTQQEDSAVYLCASSLGTQNQETQYFGPGTRLLVL.

The CDR3 spells CASSPRRGFTNTGELFF. Written as DNA, the CDR3 is TGTGCCAGCAGCCCCAGGCGGGGGTTCACGAACACCGGGGAGCTGTTTTTT. J is TRBJ2-2 and V is TRBV27; TRBD2 matches at 7 bases. V shed 6 bases and J 0 bases; nucleotides not matched to a gene: 10. Per germline, CDR1 MNHEY and CDR2 SMNVEV (reference sequence). The CDR3 consists of 17 residues.